This is a list of T cell receptor beta chains from one sample in a study of cytomegalovirus exposure and HLA in healthy donors. Assay: immunoSEQ multiplex PCR; the TCRdb copy retains only in-frame clones and omits some. The table lists about 150,000 clones, over 75% of them singletons. Sample: PBMCs. These receptors came from a young man in good health and CMV-seropositive. The CDR3 runs from the conserved cysteine through the conserved F or W. The D gene is left open where the match is weak. A clone size is listed for some rows: how often the clone was seen (once, few, many), or a class if it is expanded.

v_gene	j_gene	abundance	d_gene	CDR3aa	CDR3nt
TRBV5-1	TRBJ1-3	NA	NA	CASSGQGNTIYF	TGCGCCAGCAGCGGACAGGGAAACACCATATATTTT
TRBV7-9	TRBJ2-2	NA	TRBD1	CASSGRDRATGELFF	TGTGCCAGCAGCGGTAGGGACAGGGCCACCGGGGAGCTGTTTTTT
TRBV28	TRBJ2-4	NA	TRBD1	CASSLFRTGKNIQYF	TGTGCCAGCAGTTTATTTCGGACAGGGAAGAACATTCAGTACTTC
TRBV7-2	TRBJ2-1	NA	NA	CASSLVEHNEQFF	TGTGCCAGCAGCTTAGTTGAGCACAATGAGCAGTTCTTC
TRBV7-9	TRBJ2-3	NA	TRBD1	CASSASDRGLDTQYF	TGTGCCAGCAGCGCCTCGGACAGGGGGCTAGATACGCAGTATTTT
TRBV5-6	TRBJ2-3	few	NA	CASSWGPRDTQYF	TGTGCCAGCAGCTGGGGGCCGCGAGATACGCAGTATTTT
TRBV6-5	TRBJ2-3	NA	TRBD2	CASMVLTSAGDTQYF	TGTGCCAGCATGGTCTTGACTAGCGCCGGGGATACGCAGTATTTT
TRBV21-1	TRBJ2-7	NA	NA	CASSKKSQVEGAAYEQYF	TGTGCCAGCAGCAAAAAATCCCAAGTTGAGGGAGCGGCGTACGAGCAGTACTTC
TRBV11-2	TRBJ2-1	NA	NA	CASSLRGLTSYNEQFF	TGTGCCAGCAGCTTAAGAGGACTAACGTCCTACAATGAGCAGTTCTTC
TRBV7-8	TRBJ1-5	NA	NA	CASSSQVVGNQPQHF	TGTGCCAGCAGCTCCCAGGTGGTGGGCAATCAGCCCCAGCATTTT
TRBV6-1	TRBJ2-4	NA	TRBD2	CASSDWAGVPKNSQYF	TGTGCCAGCAGTGATTGGGCGGGGGTACCCAAAAACAGTCAGTACTTC
TRBV7-9	TRBJ2-1	NA	NA	CASSLVQGNNEQFF	TGTGCCAGCAGCTTAGTTCAGGGAAACAATGAGCAGTTCTTC
TRBV28	TRBJ1-4	few	NA	CASSFMRGGREKLFF	TGTGCCAGCAGTTTCATGAGGGGGGGGAGGGAAAAACTGTTTTTT
TRBV15	TRBJ2-5	NA	TRBD2	CATSRAASGETQYF	TGTGCCACCAGCAGAGCGGCTAGCGGGGAGACCCAGTACTTC
TRBV2	TRBJ2-2	NA	TRBD1	CAGNLQGARTGELFF	TGTGCCGGCAACCTACAGGGGGCGCGGACCGGGGAGCTGTTTTTT
TRBV16	TRBJ2-7	NA	TRBD1	CASSQVAGGIYEQYF	TGTGCCAGCAGCCAAGTAGCAGGGGGCATATACGAGCAGTACTTC
TRBV5-4	TRBJ2-2	NA	NA	CASSSYTGELFF	TGTGCCAGCAGCTCCTACACCGGGGAGCTGTTTTTT
TRBV28	TRBJ1-2	once	TRBD1	CASSSPGQPYGYTF	TGTGCCAGCAGTTCCCCGGGACAGCCATATGGCTACACCTTC
TRBV30	TRBJ2-5	NA	NA	CAWEPRAGGLQETQYF	TGTGCCTGGGAACCGAGGGCAGGCGGCCTACAAGAGACCCAGTACTTC
TRBV11-3	TRBJ2-1	NA	NA	CASGQNSYNEQFF	TGTGCCAGCGGACAAAACTCCTACAATGAGCAGTTCTTC
TRBV19	TRBJ2-1	few	NA	CASSILGGGPKDEQFF	TGTGCCAGTAGTATATTGGGAGGCGGGCCTAAGGATGAGCAGTTCTTC
TRBV9	TRBJ2-1	NA	NA	CASSAPGEQFF	TGTGCCAGCAGCGCCCCAGGTGAGCAGTTCTTC
TRBV6-1	TRBJ2-1	NA	NA	CASSEVPFGMNEQFF	TGTGCCAGCAGTGAAGTCCCCTTCGGGATGAATGAGCAGTTCTTC
TRBV6-4	TRBJ1-1	NA	TRBD1	CASSDSSTGQGINTEAFF	TGTGCCAGCAGTGACTCAAGTACCGGACAGGGGATAAACACTGAAGCTTTCTTT
TRBV5-5	TRBJ2-2	NA	NA	CASSWTANTGELFF	TGTGCCAGCAGCTGGACAGCGAACACCGGGGAGCTGTTTTTT
TRBV19	TRBJ2-7	NA	NA	CASSNGQTSSYEQYF	TGTGCCAGTAGTAACGGACAGACCAGCTCCTACGAGCAGTACTTC
TRBV5-6	TRBJ1-2	NA	TRBD1	CASSTRTGRYGYTF	TGTGCCAGCAGCACCAGGACAGGGAGGTATGGCTACACCTTC
TRBV29-1	TRBJ2-7	NA	NA	CSVRTGHYEQYF	TGCAGCGTCCGGACTGGCCACTACGAGCAGTACTTC
TRBV7-2	TRBJ2-2	NA	NA	CASSLVWLDGTGELFF	TGTGCCAGCAGCTTAGTTTGGCTAGACGGGACCGGGGAGCTGTTTTTT
TRBV6-6	TRBJ2-7	NA	NA	CASNPGTLFSYEQYF	TGTGCCAGCAACCCCGGGACACTCTTTTCCTACGAGCAGTACTTC
TRBV19	TRBJ1-2	NA	NA	CASSIILSGSLYGYTF	TGTGCCAGTAGTATTATACTTAGCGGATCACTCTATGGCTACACTTTC
TRBV4-1	TRBJ1-1	NA	NA	CASSQDIQGPRAEAFF	TGCGCCAGCAGCCAAGATATTCAGGGGCCCCGGGCTGAAGCTTTCTTT
TRBV7-6	TRBJ1-1	NA	NA	CASSLGDTIGGTEAFF	TGTGCCAGCAGCTTAGGGGACACCATTGGAGGCACTGAAGCTTTCTTT
TRBV5-1	TRBJ2-3	NA	NA	CASSSTSRRQGDTQYF	TGCGCCAGCAGCTCGACCTCCCGCAGGCAGGGAGATACGCAGTATTTT
TRBV28	TRBJ2-1	NA	NA	CASSFVINEQFF	TGTGCCAGCAGTTTCGTTATCAATGAGCAGTTCTTC
TRBV6-4	TRBJ2-5	once	TRBD2	CASSEIAGGKETQYF	TGTGCCAGCAGCGAGATAGCGGGAGGAAAAGAGACCCAGTACTTC
TRBV7-9	TRBJ1-3	few	NA	CSSSFGTLQGPGNTIYF	TGTTCCAGCAGCTTCGGGACACTTCAAGGCCCTGGAAACACCATATATTTT
TRBV29-1	TRBJ2-3	NA	NA	CSVMRDLPDTQYF	TGCAGCGTTATGCGGGACCTCCCAGATACGCAGTATTTT
TRBV10-2	TRBJ1-4	NA	TRBD1	CASRAGTGFEKLFF	TGCGCCAGCAGGGCCGGGACAGGGTTTGAAAAACTGTTTTTT
TRBV19	TRBJ2-1	once	NA	CASSGSGSSYNEQFF	TGTGCCAGTAGTGGTAGCGGAAGCTCCTACAATGAGCAGTTCTTC
TRBV2	TRBJ1-5	NA	NA	CASNPRDMGRLQPQHF	TGTGCCAGCAACCCTAGGGACATGGGTCGTTTGCAGCCCCAGCATTTT
TRBV16	TRBJ1-1	NA	NA	CASSRGSWDTETFF	TGTGCCAGCAGCCGCGGCAGCTGGGACACTGAAACTTTCTTT
TRBV5-1	TRBJ2-7	NA	NA	CASSSSYEQYF	TGCGCCAGCAGCTCTTCCTACGAGCAGTACTTC
TRBV19	TRBJ2-3	NA	NA	CASTPPDSQDTQYF	TGTGCCAGTACTCCCCCCGACAGCCAAGATACGCAGTATTTT
TRBV6-5	TRBJ2-2	few	TRBD2	CASTRMGGTGELFF	TGTGCCAGCACTCGCATGGGAGGGACCGGGGAGCTGTTTTTT
TRBV2	TRBJ2-1	once	TRBD2	CASRKLAGVDEQFF	TGTGCCAGCAGGAAACTAGCGGGGGTGGATGAGCAGTTCTTC
TRBV6-6	TRBJ2-5	once	TRBD1	CASSGQVEETQYF	TGTGCCAGCAGTGGACAGGTCGAAGAGACCCAGTACTTC
TRBV6-4	TRBJ2-7	once	NA	CAIRNGGGNGYEQYF	TGTGCCATCAGGAATGGAGGCGGGAACGGCTACGAGCAGTACTTC
TRBV29-1	TRBJ2-2	NA	TRBD2	CSGGGVTGELFF	TGCAGCGGCGGGGGGGTCACCGGGGAGCTGTTTTTT
TRBV10-3	TRBJ2-3	NA	NA	CAISDSGDTQYF	TGTGCCATCAGTGATTCGGGAGATACGCAGTATTTT
TRBV7-9	TRBJ2-3	NA	NA	CASIDRNTDTQYF	TGTGCCAGCATCGACAGGAACACAGATACGCAGTATTTT
TRBV5-6	TRBJ1-3	NA	NA	CASISPAGNTIYF	TGTGCCAGCATCTCCCCCGCTGGAAACACCATATATTTT
TRBV19	TRBJ1-5	NA	NA	CASSVSQGNQPQHF	TGTGCCAGTAGTGTTTCTCAGGGGAATCAGCCCCAGCATTTT
TRBV28	TRBJ2-7	NA	NA	CASSFGQGYEQYF	TGTGCCAGCAGTTTCGGCCAGGGCTACGAGCAGTACTTC
TRBV27	TRBJ1-2	NA	NA	CASSFRAGNGYTF	TGTGCCAGCAGTTTTAGGGCAGGGAATGGCTACACCTTC